The following is a TCR beta chain sequence with its context. No antigen is known for it. The germline V gene has CDR1 SEHNR and CDR2 FQNEAQ (reference sequence). V was pared by 2 bases and J by 0 bases, with 2 bases of the junction left unmatched. The CDR3 has 16 amino acids. The data were taken from a study of cytomegalovirus exposure and HLA in healthy donors. Use of 60 Vbeta and 13 Jbeta primers characterized the PCR. The repertoire was sequenced with immunoSEQ multiplex PCR; TCRdb's copy has only in-frame clones and lacks some. The sample yields around 200,000 clones, roughly 80% seen once. Broader study findings: In most subjects, TCR beta sequences reportedly gave accurate predictions of HLA-A and HLA-B alleles.

All the people who gave samples were healthy bone marrow donors. The receptor comes from a man aged 50 to 60 in good health and CMV-seronegative. This chain joins TRBV7-9 and TRBJ2-3, with 10 bases that match TRBD2. Sample: PBMCs. In DNA, the CDR3 is TGTGCCAGCAGCTTATTACTAGCGGGGAGCACAGATACGCAGTATTTT. Its protein product is CASSLLLAGSTDTQYF. The variable domain in full, with the rest retrieved from reference TRBV7-9 and TRBJ2-3, is DTGVSQNPRHKITKRGQNVTFRCDPISEHNRLYWYRQTLGQGPEFLTYFQNEAQLEKSRLLSDRFSAERPKGSFSTLEIQRTEQGDSAMYLCASSLLLAGSTDTQYFGPGTRLTVL.